This T cell receptor beta chain was profiled in a study of T cell responses to AZD1222 COVID-19 vaccine. Study results and caveats: The reported proportion of spike-specific TCRs targeting unmutated variant regions was nearly half. Increases in Spike-specific TCR breadth and depth were seen after two AZD1222 doses. Repertoire sampling happened only post peak T cell response. White British ancestry dominated among donors, who included more females, and clonal diversity was possibly underestimated.

Profiled with immunoSEQ multiplex PCR; TCRdb holds only in-frame clones, not every one. The data hold tens of thousands of clones, with 65% to 90% observed a single time. In regard to this clone: Its cognate antigen is unknown.

Germline V CDR1 and CDR2: SGHTA, FQGTGA. Trimming took 5 bases from V and 8 from J, leaving 15 bases between them. This CDR3 has 13 amino acids. The sequence was collected from an adult in good health. The material was peripheral blood, obtained on day 0 of AZD1222 vaccination. The chain couples TRBV7-3 to TRBJ1-1; no firm D call. CDR3 protein: CASSDNNRAEAFF. The CDR3 coding sequence is TGTGCCAGCAGCGATAACAACCGGGCCGAAGCTTTCTTT.